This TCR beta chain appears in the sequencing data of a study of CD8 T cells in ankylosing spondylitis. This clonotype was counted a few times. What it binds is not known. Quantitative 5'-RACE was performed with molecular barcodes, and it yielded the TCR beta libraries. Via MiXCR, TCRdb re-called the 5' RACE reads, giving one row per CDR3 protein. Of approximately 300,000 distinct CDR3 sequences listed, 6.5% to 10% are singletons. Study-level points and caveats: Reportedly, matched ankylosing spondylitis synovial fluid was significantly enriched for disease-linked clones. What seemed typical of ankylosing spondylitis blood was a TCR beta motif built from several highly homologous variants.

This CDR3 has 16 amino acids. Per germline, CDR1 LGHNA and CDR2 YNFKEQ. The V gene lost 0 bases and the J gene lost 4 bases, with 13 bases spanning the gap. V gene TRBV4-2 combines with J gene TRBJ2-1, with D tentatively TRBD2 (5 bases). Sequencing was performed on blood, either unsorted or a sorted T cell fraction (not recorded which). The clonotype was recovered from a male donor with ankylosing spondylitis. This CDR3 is CASSQDWASKYNEQFF. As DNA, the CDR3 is TGTGCCAGCAGCCAAGATTGGGCTAGCAAGTACAATGAGCAGTTCTTC.